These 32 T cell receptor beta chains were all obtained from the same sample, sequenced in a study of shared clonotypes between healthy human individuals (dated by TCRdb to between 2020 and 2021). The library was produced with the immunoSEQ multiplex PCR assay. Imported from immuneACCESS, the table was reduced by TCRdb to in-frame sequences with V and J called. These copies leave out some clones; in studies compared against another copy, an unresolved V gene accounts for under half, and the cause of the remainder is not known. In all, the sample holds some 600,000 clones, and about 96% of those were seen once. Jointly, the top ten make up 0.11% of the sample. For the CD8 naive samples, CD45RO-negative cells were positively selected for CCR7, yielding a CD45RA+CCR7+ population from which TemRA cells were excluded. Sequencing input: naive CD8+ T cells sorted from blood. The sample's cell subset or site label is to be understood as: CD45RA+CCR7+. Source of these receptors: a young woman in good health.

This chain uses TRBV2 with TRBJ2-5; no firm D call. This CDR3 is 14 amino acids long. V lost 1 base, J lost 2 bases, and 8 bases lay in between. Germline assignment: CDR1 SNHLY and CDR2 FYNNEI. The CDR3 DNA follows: TGTGCCAGCAGTGAAGGGTTCAGGCAAGAGACCCAGTACTTC. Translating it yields CASSEGFRQETQYF.

As DNA, the CDR3 is TGTGCCAGCAGTGATCTCTGGTTTCAGGGGGCCTACGAGCAGTACTTC. Translation: CASSDLWFQGAYEQYF. This chain uses TRBV2 with TRBJ2-7, with 7 bases matching TRBD1. The CDR3 extends over 16 amino acids. Trimming at V came to 3 bases and at J to 2 bases, leaving 10 bases not matched to a gene. CDR1 and CDR2 from the germline V gene are SNHLY and FYNNEI.

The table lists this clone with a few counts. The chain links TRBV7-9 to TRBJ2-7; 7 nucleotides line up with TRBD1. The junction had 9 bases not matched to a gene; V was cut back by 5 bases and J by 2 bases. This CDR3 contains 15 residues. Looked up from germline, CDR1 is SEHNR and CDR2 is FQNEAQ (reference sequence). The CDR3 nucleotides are TGTGCCAGCAGCCTAGACAGGGAGAAACCCTACGAGCAGTACTTC. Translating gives CASSLDREKPYEQYF.

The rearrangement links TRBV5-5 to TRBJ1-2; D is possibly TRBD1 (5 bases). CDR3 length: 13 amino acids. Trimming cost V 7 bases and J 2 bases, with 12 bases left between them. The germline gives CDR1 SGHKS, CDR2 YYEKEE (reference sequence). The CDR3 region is CASSGGMNYGYTF. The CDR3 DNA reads TGTGCCAGCTCCGGGGGGATGAACTATGGCTACACCTTC.

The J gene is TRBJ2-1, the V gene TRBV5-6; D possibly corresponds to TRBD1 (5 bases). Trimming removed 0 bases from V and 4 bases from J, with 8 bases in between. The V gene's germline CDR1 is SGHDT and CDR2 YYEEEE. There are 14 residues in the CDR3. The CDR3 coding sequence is TGTGCCAGCAGCTTGGGTACAGGTTACAATGAGCAGTTCTTC. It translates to CASSLGTGYNEQFF.

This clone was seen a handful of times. As DNA, the CDR3 is TGTGCCTGGAGTATCCGACAGGCTGAAAAACTGTTTTTT. Translation: CAWSIRQAEKLFF. This chain uses TRBV30 with TRBJ1-4; D perhaps matches TRBD1 (6 bases). Between the trimmed V and J ends, which lost 2 bases and 7 bases, there was a span of 11 bases. The CDR3 is made up of 13 amino acids. Germline V gene sequence: CDR1 GTSNPN, CDR2 SVGIG (reference sequence).

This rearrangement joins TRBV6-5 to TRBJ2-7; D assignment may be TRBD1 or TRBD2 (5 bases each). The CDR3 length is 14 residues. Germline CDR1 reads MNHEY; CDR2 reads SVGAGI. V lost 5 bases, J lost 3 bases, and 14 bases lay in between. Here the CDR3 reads CASSETGTDYEQYF. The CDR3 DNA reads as TGTGCCAGCAGTGAAACCGGGACCGACTACGAGCAGTACTTC.

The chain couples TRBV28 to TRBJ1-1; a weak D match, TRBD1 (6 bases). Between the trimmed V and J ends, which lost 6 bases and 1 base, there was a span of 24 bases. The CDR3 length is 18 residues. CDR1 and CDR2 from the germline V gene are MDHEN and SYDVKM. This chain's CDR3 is CASRYSRDKSKGNTEAFF. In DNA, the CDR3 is TGTGCCAGCAGATACTCCCGGGACAAGTCCAAAGGGAACACTGAAGCTTTCTTT. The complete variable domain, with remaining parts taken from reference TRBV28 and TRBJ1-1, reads DVKVTQSSRYLVKRTGEKVFLECVQDMDHENMFWYRQDPGLGLRLIYFSYDVKMKEKGDIPEGYSVSREKKERFSLILESASTNQTSMYLCASRYSRDKSKGNTEAFFGQGTRLTVV.

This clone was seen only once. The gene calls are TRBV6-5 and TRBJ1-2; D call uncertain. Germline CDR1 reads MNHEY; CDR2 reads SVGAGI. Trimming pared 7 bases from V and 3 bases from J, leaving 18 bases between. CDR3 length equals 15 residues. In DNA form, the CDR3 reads TGTGCCAGCAAACCCGCCGCGGCAGGCTACTATGGCTACACCTTC. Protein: CASKPAAAGYYGYTF.

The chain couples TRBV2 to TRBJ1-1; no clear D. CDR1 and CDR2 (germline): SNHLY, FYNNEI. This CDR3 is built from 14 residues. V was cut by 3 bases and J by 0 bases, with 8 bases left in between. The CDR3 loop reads CASSDGRMNTEAFF. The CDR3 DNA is TGTGCCAGCAGTGATGGCAGGATGAACACTGAAGCTTTCTTT. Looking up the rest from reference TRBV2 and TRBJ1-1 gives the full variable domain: EPEVTQTPSHQVTQMGQEVILRCVPISNHLYFYWYRQILGQKVEFLVSFYNNEISEKSEIFDDQFSVERPDGSNFTLKIRSTKLEDSAMYFCASSDGRMNTEAFFGQGTRLTVV.

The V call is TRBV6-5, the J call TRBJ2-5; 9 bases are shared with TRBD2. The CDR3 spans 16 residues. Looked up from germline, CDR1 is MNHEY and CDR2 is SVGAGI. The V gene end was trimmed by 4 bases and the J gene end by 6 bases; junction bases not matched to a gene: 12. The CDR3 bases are TGTGCCAGCAGTTTGACCTGGGAGTCTAGCGGGAAGACCCAGTACTTC. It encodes CASSLTWESSGKTQYF.

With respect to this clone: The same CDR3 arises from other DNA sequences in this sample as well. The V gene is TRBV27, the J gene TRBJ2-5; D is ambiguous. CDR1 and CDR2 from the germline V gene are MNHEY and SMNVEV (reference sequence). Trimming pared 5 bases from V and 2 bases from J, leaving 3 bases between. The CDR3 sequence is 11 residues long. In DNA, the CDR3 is TGTGCCAGCAGTCATCAAGAGACCCAGTACTTC. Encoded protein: CASSHQETQYF.

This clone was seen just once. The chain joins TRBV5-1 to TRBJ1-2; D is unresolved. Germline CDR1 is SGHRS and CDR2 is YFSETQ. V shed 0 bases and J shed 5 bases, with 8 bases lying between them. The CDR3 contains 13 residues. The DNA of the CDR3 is TGCGCCAGCAGCTTGGGGACGGGTTATGGCTACACCTTC. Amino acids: CASSLGTGYGYTF.

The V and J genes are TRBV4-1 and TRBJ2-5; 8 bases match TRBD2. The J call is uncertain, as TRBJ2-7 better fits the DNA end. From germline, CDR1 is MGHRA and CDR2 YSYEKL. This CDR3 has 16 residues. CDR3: CASSQEASGGTYEQYF. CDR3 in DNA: TGCGCCAGCAGCCAAGAGGCGTCGGGAGGGACCTACGAGCAGTACTTC.

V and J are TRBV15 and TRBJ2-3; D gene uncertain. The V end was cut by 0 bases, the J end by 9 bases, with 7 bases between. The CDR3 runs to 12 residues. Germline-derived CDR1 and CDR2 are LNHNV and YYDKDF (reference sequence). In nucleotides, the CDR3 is TGTGCCACCAGCAGAGATACGGACACGCAGTATTTT. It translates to CATSRDTDTQYF.

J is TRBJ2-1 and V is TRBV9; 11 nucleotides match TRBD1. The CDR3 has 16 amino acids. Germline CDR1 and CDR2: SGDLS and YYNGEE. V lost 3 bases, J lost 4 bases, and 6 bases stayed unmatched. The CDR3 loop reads CASSAIGQGAYNEQFF. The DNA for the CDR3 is TGTGCCAGCAGCGCCATAGGACAGGGGGCTTACAATGAGCAGTTCTTC.

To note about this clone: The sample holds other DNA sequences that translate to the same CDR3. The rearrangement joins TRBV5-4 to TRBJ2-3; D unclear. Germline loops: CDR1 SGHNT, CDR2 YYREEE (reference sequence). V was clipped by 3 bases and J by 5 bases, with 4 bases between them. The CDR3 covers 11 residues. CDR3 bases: TGTGCCAGCAGCTCCGAAGATACGCAGTATTTT. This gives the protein CASSSEDTQYF.

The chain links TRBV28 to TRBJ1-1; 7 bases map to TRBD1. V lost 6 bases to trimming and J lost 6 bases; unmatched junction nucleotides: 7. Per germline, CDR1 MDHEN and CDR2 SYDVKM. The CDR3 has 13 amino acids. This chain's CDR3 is CASRKQGTAEAFF. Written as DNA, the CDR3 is TGTGCCAGCAGGAAACAGGGGACGGCTGAAGCTTTCTTT.

CDR3 residues: CASRPSAPSTDTQYF. The DNA for the CDR3 is TGTGCCAGCAGACCTAGCGCTCCTAGCACAGATACGCAGTATTTT. The chain couples TRBV5-4 to TRBJ2-3; weak D call: TRBD2 (6 bases). The CDR3 totals 15 residues. Trimming removed 5 bases at V and 0 bases at J, with 13 bases between. Germline CDR1 is SGHNT and CDR2 is YYREEE (reference sequence).

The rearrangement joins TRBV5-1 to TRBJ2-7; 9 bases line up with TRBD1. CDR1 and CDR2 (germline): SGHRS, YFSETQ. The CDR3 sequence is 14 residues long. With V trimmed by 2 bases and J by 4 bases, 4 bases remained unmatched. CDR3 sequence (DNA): TGCGCCAGCAGCTTCCGGGACAGGGTTTACGAGCAGTACTTC. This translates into CASSFRDRVYEQYF.

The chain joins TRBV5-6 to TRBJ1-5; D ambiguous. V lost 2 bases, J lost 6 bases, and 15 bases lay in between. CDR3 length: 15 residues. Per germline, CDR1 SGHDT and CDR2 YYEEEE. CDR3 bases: TGTGCCAGCAGCTTCTCGGGCAGGAAGGGTCAGCCCCAGCATTTT. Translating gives CASSFSGRKGQPQHF.

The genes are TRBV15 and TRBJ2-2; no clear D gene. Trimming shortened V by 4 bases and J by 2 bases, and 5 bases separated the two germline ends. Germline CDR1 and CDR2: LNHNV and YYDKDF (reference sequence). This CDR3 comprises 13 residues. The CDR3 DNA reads TGTGCCACCAGCACTTTAAACACCGGGGAGCTGTTTTTT. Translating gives CATSTLNTGELFF.

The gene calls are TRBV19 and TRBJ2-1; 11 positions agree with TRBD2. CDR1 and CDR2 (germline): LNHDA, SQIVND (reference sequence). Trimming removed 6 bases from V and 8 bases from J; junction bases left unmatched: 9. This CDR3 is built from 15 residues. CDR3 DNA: TGTGCCAGTAGCCTCGGGACTAGCGGTTGGGATGAGCAGTTCTTC. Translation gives CASSLGTSGWDEQFF.

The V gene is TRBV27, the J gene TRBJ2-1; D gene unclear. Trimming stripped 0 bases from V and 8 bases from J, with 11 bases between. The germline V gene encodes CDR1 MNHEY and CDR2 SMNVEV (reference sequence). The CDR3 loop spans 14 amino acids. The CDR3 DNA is TGTGCCAGCAGTTTATCGTGGCCCCCTTATGAGCAGTTCTTC. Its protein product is CASSLSWPPYEQFF.

CDR3 sequence (DNA): TGTGCCAGCAGCCCTTTCGGAGGAGGAGAGACCCAGTACTTC. Protein product: CASSPFGGGETQYF. The chain combines TRBV7-8 with TRBJ2-5; D possibly corresponds to TRBD2 (5 bases). Germline CDR1 reads SGHVS; CDR2 reads FQNEAQ. Between the trimmed V and J ends, which lost 5 bases and 4 bases, there was a span of 14 bases. The CDR3 runs to 14 residues.

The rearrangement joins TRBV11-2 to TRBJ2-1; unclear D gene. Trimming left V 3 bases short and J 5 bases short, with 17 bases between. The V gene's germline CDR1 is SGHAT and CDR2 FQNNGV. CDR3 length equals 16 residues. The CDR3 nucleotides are TGTGCCAGCAGCTTGATGGTTGTGGCGACCCACAATGAGCAGTTCTTC. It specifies CASSLMVVATHNEQFF.

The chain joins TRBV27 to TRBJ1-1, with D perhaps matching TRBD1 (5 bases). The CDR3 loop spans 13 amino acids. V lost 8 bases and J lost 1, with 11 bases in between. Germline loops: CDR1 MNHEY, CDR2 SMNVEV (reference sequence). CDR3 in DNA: TGTGCCAGCTTACGCAGGGAGAACACTGAAGCTTTCTTT. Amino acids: CASLRRENTEAFF.

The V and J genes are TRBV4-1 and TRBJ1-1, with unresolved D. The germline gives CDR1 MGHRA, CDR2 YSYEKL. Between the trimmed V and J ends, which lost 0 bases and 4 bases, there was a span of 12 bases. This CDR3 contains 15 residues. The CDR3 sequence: CASSQEEGVGTEAFF. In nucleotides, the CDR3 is TGCGCCAGCAGCCAAGAGGAGGGTGTCGGCACTGAAGCTTTCTTT.

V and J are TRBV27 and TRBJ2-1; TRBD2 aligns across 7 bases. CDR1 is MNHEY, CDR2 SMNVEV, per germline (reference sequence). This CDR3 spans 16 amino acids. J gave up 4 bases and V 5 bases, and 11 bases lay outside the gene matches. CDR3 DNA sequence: TGTGCCAGCAGTCCCAGCCGGGGGGAAATTTACAATGAGCAGTTCTTC. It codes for CASSPSRGEIYNEQFF.

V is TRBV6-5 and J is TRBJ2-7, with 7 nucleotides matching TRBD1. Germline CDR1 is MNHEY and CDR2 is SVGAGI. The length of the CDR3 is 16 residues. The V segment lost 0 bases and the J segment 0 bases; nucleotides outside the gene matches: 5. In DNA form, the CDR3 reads TGTGCCAGCAGTTACTCGACAGGGCCCGGCTCCTACGAGCAGTACTTC. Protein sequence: CASSYSTGPGSYEQYF.

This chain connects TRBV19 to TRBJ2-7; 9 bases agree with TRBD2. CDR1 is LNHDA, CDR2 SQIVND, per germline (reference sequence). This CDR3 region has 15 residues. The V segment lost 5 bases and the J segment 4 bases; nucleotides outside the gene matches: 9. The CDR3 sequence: CASSVQPGLAYEQYF. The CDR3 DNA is TGTGCCAGTAGTGTACAGCCGGGACTAGCTTACGAGCAGTACTTC.

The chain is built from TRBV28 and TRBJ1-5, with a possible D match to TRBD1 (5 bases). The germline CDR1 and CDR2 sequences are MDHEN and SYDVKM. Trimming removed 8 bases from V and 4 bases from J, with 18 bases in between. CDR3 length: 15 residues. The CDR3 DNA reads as TGTGCCAGCTCTCCTTTGGGGGTAAGGAATCAGCCCCAGCATTTT. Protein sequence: CASSPLGVRNQPQHF.